This T cell receptor (beta chain) is drawn from a study of blood T cell repertoires in COVID-19. Repertoires were generated with immunoSEQ multiplex PCR, while TCRdb's copy carries only in-frame clones and drops some. This sample has roughly 71,000 clones; around four fifths occur once, and the top ten carry roughly 18%. This clone was detected only a few times. Germline V gene lookup returns CDR1 SGHDN and CDR2 FVKESK. V trimming: 3 bases; J trimming: 0 bases; junction bases outside the gene matches: 11. This CDR3 region has 17 residues. This TCR was sampled from an elderly woman with acute or convalescent COVID-19. The sequenced sample consisted of peripheral blood. The chain links TRBV14 to TRBJ2-7; 7 nucleotides line up with TRBD2. The CDR3 loop is CASSQKKTSRSSYEQYF. The CDR3 nucleotides read TGTGCCAGCAGCCAGAAAAAGACTAGCAGGAGCTCCTACGAGCAGTACTTC. Drawing the rest from reference TRBV14 and TRBJ2-7, the complete variable domain is EAGVTQFPSHSVIEKGQTVTLRCDPISGHDNLYWYRRVMGKEIKFLLHFVKESKQDESGMPNNRFLAERTGGTYSTLKVQPAELEDSGVYFCASSQKKTSRSSYEQYFGPGTRLTVT.